The entry that follows covers one TCR beta chain sequence. Its cognate antigen is unknown. The germline V gene has CDR1 SGHTA and CDR2 FQGNSA. The CDR3 is 12 residues long. V was shortened by 4 bases and J by 5 bases, with 8 bases between the two germline ends. The data stem from a study of blood T cells in healthy people across ages. Study findings and constraints: With donor CMV status unknown, expanded clonotype changes were possibly confounded. Unsorted PBMCs ruled out conclusive naive versus antigen-experienced comparison.

A second about 7 to 11 cycle PCR used barcoded and J-beta primers. TCRdb analysed the 5' RACE reads with MiXCR anew, one entry per CDR3 protein. There are approximately 850,000 distinct CDR3 sequences in the sample; about 62% occur only once, and 20% to 25% lies in the top ten. Sequenced: blood. The chain combines TRBV7-2 with TRBJ2-5; D is unclear. The receptor comes from a man aged 30 to 39 in good health. The CDR3 loop reads CASSSQSETQYF. In DNA form, the CDR3 reads TGTGCCAGCAGCTCACAATCGGAGACCCAGTACTTC. The whole variable domain, remainder taken from reference TRBV7-2 and TRBJ2-5, is GAGVSQSPSNKVTEKGKDVELRCDPISGHTALYWYRQSLGQGLEFLIYFQGNSAPDKSGLPSDRFSAERTGGSVSTLTIQRTQQEDSAVYLCASSSQSETQYFGPGTRLLVL.